These 7 T cell receptor beta chains originate from one sample sequenced in a study of a mutant IDH1 vaccine in newly diagnosed glioma. Time point defined: week 35, safety follow-up. With topical imiquimod, each dose of the vaccine consisted of 300 ug of mutant IDH1 20-mer peptide. These receptors have no identified antigens. Some clones are missing from TCRdb's copy, which holds only in-frame ones; the method was immunoSEQ multiplex PCR. The sample lists 45,000 to 50,000 clones; 85% to 90% were seen once. The sample in question was PBMCs, obtained from a glioma patient whose treatment included an IDH1 peptide vaccine. Source of these receptors: a woman in her thirties or forties with glioma.

J is TRBJ2-7 and V is TRBV14; 8 nucleotides agree with TRBD2. The germline V gene has CDR1 SGHDN and CDR2 FVKESK. V lost 4 bases, J lost 7 bases, and 15 bases stayed unmatched. The CDR3 loop spans 16 amino acids. In DNA, the CDR3 is TGTGCCAGCAGCCCCCACCGGGGGGGGGCAAGTGGAGAGCAGTACTTC. It translates to CASSPHRGGASGEQYF.

This chain joins TRBV7-9 and TRBJ2-7; possibly TRBD1 or TRBD2 for D (5 bases each). This CDR3 is 15 amino acids long. The germline CDR1 and CDR2 sequences are SEHNR and FQNEAQ (reference sequence). V was shortened by 6 bases and J by 6 bases, with 21 bases between the two germline ends. In DNA form, the CDR3 reads TGTGCCAGCAGTCCTTTACGGGGCTCGGGGCGCGAGCAGTACTTC. This translates into CASSPLRGSGREQYF.

The chain employs TRBV7-8 and TRBJ2-7, with TRBD2 matching 15 bases. From germline, CDR1 is SGHVS and CDR2 FQNEAQ. CDR3 length: 18 amino acids. The ends lost 3 bases at V and 0 bases at J; junction bases unmatched: 6. In nucleotides, the CDR3 is TGTGCCAGCAGCTTTCGGACTAGCGGGAGGGCCTACTCCTACGAGCAGTACTTC. It codes for CASSFRTSGRAYSYEQYF. The full variable domain, in which reference TRBV7-8 and TRBJ2-7 provide the parts outside the CDR3, is GAGVSQSPRYKVAKRGQDVALRCDPISGHVSLFWYQQALGQGPEFLTYFQNEAQLDKSGLPSDRFFAERPEGSVSTLKIQRTQQEDSAVYLCASSFRTSGRAYSYEQYFGPGTRLTVT.

The chain carries TRBV15 and TRBJ1-1; 12 bases are shared with TRBD1. The germline CDR1 and CDR2 sequences are LNHNV and YYDKDF (reference sequence). This CDR3 has 13 residues. J lost 12 bases, V lost 5 bases, and 7 bases had no gene match. This CDR3 reads CATSRDRGLPSFF. The CDR3, as DNA: TGTGCCACCAGCCGGGACAGGGGGCTACCTTCTTTCTTT.

The V call is TRBV10-2, the J call TRBJ2-5; the D is unclear. CDR3 size: 14 residues. Germline V gene sequence: CDR1 WSHSY, CDR2 SAAADI. V was pared by 7 bases and J by 0 bases, with 12 bases between. This CDR3 reads CASIGAAYQETQYF. The CDR3 DNA reads TGCGCCAGCATAGGCGCGGCGTACCAAGAGACCCAGTACTTC.

This clone was found once. This rearrangement joins TRBV5-5 to TRBJ1-4; no definite D call. The CDR3 runs to 15 residues. Deletions cut 6 bases from V and 2 bases from J, with 14 bases between. CDR1 and CDR2 from the germline V gene are SGHKS and YYEKEE (reference sequence). The CDR3 DNA reads TGTGCCAGCAACCCGCGGGCACCCACTAATGAAAAACTGTTTTTT. Translated: CASNPRAPTNEKLFF.

This chain connects TRBV5-1 to TRBJ2-1; 8 nucleotides agree with TRBD2. The ends lost 1 base at V and 6 bases at J; junction bases unmatched: 0. Germline V gene sequence: CDR1 SGHRS, CDR2 YFSETQ. This CDR3 has 13 residues. CDR3 residues: CASSLRGGNEQFF. CDR3 nucleotides: TGCGCCAGCAGCTTGCGGGGGGGCAATGAGCAGTTCTTC.